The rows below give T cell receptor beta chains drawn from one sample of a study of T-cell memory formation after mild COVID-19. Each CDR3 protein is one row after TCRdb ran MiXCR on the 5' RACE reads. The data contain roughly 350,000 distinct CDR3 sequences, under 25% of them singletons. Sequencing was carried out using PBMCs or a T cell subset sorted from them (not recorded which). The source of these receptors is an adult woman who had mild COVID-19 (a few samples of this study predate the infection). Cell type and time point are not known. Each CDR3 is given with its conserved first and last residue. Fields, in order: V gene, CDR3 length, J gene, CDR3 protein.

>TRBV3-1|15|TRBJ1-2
CASSQDLGRADGYTF
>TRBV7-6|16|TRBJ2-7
CASSSAGGTQFYEQYF
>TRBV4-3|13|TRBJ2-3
CASSQVLTGTQYF
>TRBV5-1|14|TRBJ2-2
CASSSAGGVGELFF
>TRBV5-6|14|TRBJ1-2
CASSLGDEGYGYTF
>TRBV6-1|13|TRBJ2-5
CASNPGEQETQYF
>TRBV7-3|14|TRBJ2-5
CASAPGTGARAQYF
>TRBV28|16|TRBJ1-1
CASSHPTGAGNTEAFF
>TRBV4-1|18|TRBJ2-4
CASSHYPEGAMAKNIQYF
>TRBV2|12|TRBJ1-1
CASSVQGTEAFF
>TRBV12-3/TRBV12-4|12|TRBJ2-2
CASNHYRGELFF
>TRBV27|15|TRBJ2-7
CASSLGGDRVSEQYF
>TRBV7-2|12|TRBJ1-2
CASSSSGEGYTF
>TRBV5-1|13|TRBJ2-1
CASSTGPTNEQFF
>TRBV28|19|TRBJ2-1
CASSPLTPGTGGPYNEQFF